Presented here are 20 T cell receptor beta chains from one specimen sequenced in a study of blood T cell repertoires in COVID-19. Sequencing used immunoSEQ multiplex PCR; TCRdb keeps in-frame clones, though not all of them. Found here are 20,000 or so clones, 82% of them singletons; the top ten hold roughly 6.1%. The sample comprised peripheral blood. The origin of the receptors is a human donor in a cohort sampled during active COVID-19.

V gene TRBV15 combines with J gene TRBJ2-3; D not certain. V lost 0 bases and J 1 base, leaving 5 bases between the germline ends. This CDR3 comprises 14 residues. The germline V gene encodes CDR1 LNHNV and CDR2 YYDKDF (reference sequence). The CDR3 here is CATSRDPGTDTQYF. DNA for the CDR3: TGTGCCACCAGCAGAGATCCAGGCACAGATACGCAGTATTTT.

The chain links TRBV5-4 to TRBJ1-1, with TRBD1 identical over 8 bases. The CDR3 is made up of 14 amino acids. From germline, CDR1 is SGHNT and CDR2 YYREEE (reference sequence). V gave up 4 bases and J gave up 6 bases; unmatched junction bases: 8. CDR3 nucleotides: TGTGCCAGCAGCCCCTCTGGGACAGGACCTGAAGCTTTCTTT. Residues: CASSPSGTGPEAFF.

The rearrangement uses TRBV6-4 and TRBJ2-3; tentatively, D is TRBD2 (6 bases). Germline V gives CDR1 MRHNA, CDR2 SNTAGT. The CDR3 consists of 16 residues. V lost 0 bases and J 2 bases, leaving 12 bases between the germline ends. CDR3 in amino acids: CASSDSREAFTDTQYF. The CDR3, as DNA: TGTGCCAGCAGTGACTCGAGGGAGGCCTTCACAGATACGCAGTATTTT.

Within the sample, this clone is medium-sized. The gene calls are TRBV6-4 and TRBJ2-1; 10 bases are a match to TRBD2. This CDR3 comprises 14 residues. CDR1 MRHNA and CDR2 SNTAGT come from the germline V gene. With 3 bases clipped from V and 4 bases from J, the junction kept 0 bases outside the gene matches. The CDR3 is CASSEAGGYNEQFF. The DNA of the CDR3 is TGTGCCAGCAGTGAAGCGGGAGGGTACAATGAGCAGTTCTTC.

J is TRBJ1-5 and V is TRBV7-9; D unresolved. Looked up from germline, CDR1 is SEHNR and CDR2 is FQNEAQ (reference sequence). The CDR3 has 15 residues. Trimming left V 1 base short and J 5 bases short, with 12 bases between. DNA of the CDR3: TGTGCCAGCAGCTTAGGGGCAGTTAAGGATCAGCCCCAGCATTTT. Translation: CASSLGAVKDQPQHF. Supplemented by reference TRBV7-9 and TRBJ1-5, the full variable domain reads DTGVSQNPRHKITKRGQNVTFRCDPISEHNRLYWYRQTLGQGPEFLTYFQNEAQLEKSRLLSDRFSAERPKGSFSTLEIQRTEQGDSAMYLCASSLGAVKDQPQHFGDGTRLSIL.

The chain is built from TRBV10-3 and TRBJ2-5; TRBD2 matches 10 bases. Germline V gene data show CDR1 as ENHRY and CDR2 as SYGVKD. CDR3 length: 19 amino acids. Trimming cost V 0 bases and J 5 bases; bases outside gene matches: 15. As DNA, the CDR3 is TGTGCCATCAGTGAGTCAGGTTGGGCTAGCGGGAGAGGTTCGGAGACCCAGTACTTC. Translating it yields CAISESGWASGRGSETQYF.

The rearrangement joins TRBV5-1 to TRBJ2-2; 7 bases are a match to TRBD1. In germline, CDR1 is SGHRS, CDR2 YFSETQ. J was trimmed by 0 bases and V by 4 bases; bases with no gene match: 3. This CDR3 is built from 15 residues. CDR3 sequence reads: CASSPGTANTGELFF. In DNA, the CDR3 is TGCGCCAGCAGCCCCGGGACAGCGAACACCGGGGAGCTGTTTTTT.

The CDR3 loop is CASSFLGREQYF. The CDR3 DNA reads TGTGCCAGTAGTTTTCTAGGTCGCGAGCAGTACTTC. This chain uses TRBV19 with TRBJ2-7; D remains ambiguous. The CDR3 is 12 amino acids. Germline V gives CDR1 LNHDA, CDR2 SQIVND (reference sequence). Trimming shortened V by 5 bases and J by 6 bases, and 11 bases separated the two germline ends.

This clone has only one observation. The chain employs TRBV25-1 and TRBJ2-1; TRBD2 matches 9 bases. Germline CDR1 is MGHDK and CDR2 is SYGVNS. J was trimmed by 8 bases and V by 7 bases; bases with no gene match: 15. The CDR3 runs to 16 residues. The CDR3 region has the DNA TGTGCCAGCACCGAAAGGGGGCGGCGGGAGGGCCATGAGCAGTTCTTC. Amino acids: CASTERGRREGHEQFF.

This sequence joins TRBV6-5 and TRBJ2-1, with D possibly being TRBD1 (6 bases). V shed 4 bases and J shed 3 bases, with 10 bases lying between them. The CDR3 is 14 amino acids. The V gene's germline CDR1 is MNHEY and CDR2 SVGAGI. The CDR3 loop is CASSSGDNYNEQFF. The CDR3 DNA sequence: TGTGCCAGCAGTTCCGGGGACAACTACAATGAGCAGTTCTTC.

This clone was seen only once. This chain links TRBV19 with TRBJ2-7, with 8 nucleotides matching TRBD1. The germline V gene has CDR1 LNHDA and CDR2 SQIVND (reference sequence). The CDR3 runs to 14 residues. V dropped 11 bases and J dropped 8; count of bases not matched to a gene: 17. CDR3 bases: TGTGCCGGCCTCTCAACAGGGGGGATTTACAAGCAGTACTTC. Its protein is CAGLSTGGIYKQYF.

This clone is termed medium-sized. The chain is built from TRBV30 and TRBJ1-6, with 7 bases identical to TRBD1. The germline CDR1 and CDR2 sequences are GTSNPN and SVGIG (reference sequence). V lost 0 bases, J lost 10 bases, and 12 bases stayed unmatched. This CDR3 is 16 amino acids long. The CDR3 protein is CAWSVHETGSESPLHF. The CDR3, as DNA: TGTGCCTGGAGTGTACATGAGACAGGGTCTGAATCACCCCTCCACTTT.

The chain combines TRBV6-4 with TRBJ2-2; D is perhaps TRBD1 (5 bases). V lost 3 bases to trimming and J lost 0 bases, with 8 bases between them. Germline lookup yields CDR1 MRHNA and CDR2 SNTAGT. The CDR3 covers 15 residues. In nucleotides, the CDR3 is TGTGCCAGCAGTGAGGGGCAGGCGAACACCGGGGAGCTGTTTTTT. Protein sequence: CASSEGQANTGELFF.

The chain combines TRBV10-3 with TRBJ1-2; D call uncertain. The V end lost 3 bases, the J end lost 2 bases, and 10 bases lay between the germline ends. CDR3 length: 14 residues. Germline V gene lookup returns CDR1 ENHRY and CDR2 SYGVKD. The DNA of the CDR3 is TGTGCCATCAGTGACGGCAGCGAAAACTATGGCTACACCTTC. Translating gives CAISDGSENYGYTF.

The J gene is TRBJ2-7, the V gene TRBV7-9; D is perhaps TRBD1 (6 bases). This CDR3 region has 15 residues. Per the germline V gene, CDR1 is SEHNR and CDR2 is FQNEAQ (reference sequence). The V gene lost 3 bases and the J gene lost 0 bases, with 12 bases spanning the gap. For the CDR3, the DNA is TGTGCCAGCAGCTTCAACAGGGACCCCTCCTACGAGCAGTACTTC. It yields the protein CASSFNRDPSYEQYF. Together with reference TRBV7-9 and TRBJ2-7, the CDR3 gives the full variable domain: DTGVSQNPRHKITKRGQNVTFRCDPISEHNRLYWYRQTLGQGPEFLTYFQNEAQLEKSRLLSDRFSAERPKGSFSTLEIQRTEQGDSAMYLCASSFNRDPSYEQYFGPGTRLTVT.

This clone is categorized as medium-sized. This chain links TRBV6-4 with TRBJ2-3; weak D call: TRBD2 (6 bases). This CDR3 region has 15 residues. Germline CDR1 and CDR2: MRHNA and SNTAGT. Trimming took 2 bases from V and 1 from J, leaving 10 bases between them. The CDR3 region has the DNA TGTGCCAGCAGTGACAGCTCTAGCGGCACAGATACGCAGTATTTT. It translates to CASSDSSSGTDTQYF.

This clone was found once. V is TRBV4-2 and J is TRBJ1-5; tentative D call: TRBD1 (5 bases). Germline lookup yields CDR1 LGHNA and CDR2 YNFKEQ. Trimming took 3 bases from V and 7 from J, leaving 10 bases between them. This CDR3 has 13 amino acids. As DNA, the CDR3 is TGTGCCAGCAGCCAGGGGGGAGGGCAGCCCCAGCATTTT. Translation: CASSQGGGQPQHF.

This chain connects TRBV11-2 to TRBJ1-3; D remains ambiguous. Trimming stripped 0 bases from V and 1 base from J, with 13 bases between. The CDR3 extends over 17 amino acids. Looked up from germline, CDR1 is SGHAT and CDR2 is FQNNGV. Here the CDR3 DNA reads TGTGCCAGCAGCTTAGAACAGAGATCCTGGTCTGGAAACACCATATATTTT. Encoded protein: CASSLEQRSWSGNTIYF. Using reference TRBV11-2 and TRBJ1-3 for the parts outside the CDR3, the full variable domain is EAGVAQSPRYKIIEKRQSVAFWCNPISGHATLYWYQQILGQGPKLLIQFQNNGVVDDSQLPKDRFSAERLKGVDSTLKIQPAKLEDSAVYLCASSLEQRSWSGNTIYFGEGSWLTVV.

The J gene is TRBJ2-1, the V gene TRBV7-5; TRBD1 is taken as the D call from the table, unchecked against the DNA. TRBV7-5 is termed a pseudogene. This CDR3 contains 16 residues. For the CDR3, the DNA is TGTGCCAGAAGCTTAGCTATAGGGACTGACAGGGATGAGCAGTTCTTC. Amino acid sequence: CARSLAIGTDRDEQFF.

The rearrangement joins TRBV4-1 to TRBJ2-2, with a weak D call TRBD2 (5 bases). Germline CDR1 MGHRA, CDR2 YSYEKL. This CDR3 region has 15 residues. The V end lost 2 bases, the J end lost 8 bases, and 15 bases lay between the germline ends. The CDR3 DNA sequence: TGCGCCAGCAGCCAATGGCTTGAGGGTGCGGGGGAGCTGTTTTTT. Encoded protein: CASSQWLEGAGELFF.